These 23 T cell receptor beta chains were all obtained from the same sample, sequenced in a study of cytomegalovirus exposure and HLA in healthy donors. PCR was performed using 60 Vbeta and 13 Jbeta primers. Clones were read by immunoSEQ multiplex PCR, and TCRdb kept only the in-frame ones, dropping some. This repertoire shows over 250,000 clones, about nine tenths found once; its top ten account for around 4.2%. The source material was PBMCs. The source is a man aged 40-49 years in good health and CMV-seropositive.

The chain couples TRBV5-6 to TRBJ2-1, with 7 bases lining up with TRBD2. Trimming at V came to 1 base and at J to 0 bases, leaving 4 bases not matched to a gene. This CDR3 is built from 16 residues. CDR1 is SGHDT and CDR2 is YYEEEE in the germline V gene. CDR3 sequence reads: CASSLFGEGSYNEQFF. The CDR3 DNA reads as TGTGCCAGCAGCTTGTTTGGGGAGGGCTCCTACAATGAGCAGTTCTTC.

This clone was recorded a few times. The genes are TRBV4-1 and TRBJ1-4; the D is unclear. The ends were cut back, 0 bases at V and 0 bases at J, with 5 bases in the middle. This CDR3 region has 15 residues. Germline V CDR1 and CDR2: MGHRA, YSYEKL. The CDR3 region is CASSQDGATNEKLFF. In DNA, the CDR3 is TGCGCCAGCAGCCAAGACGGTGCAACTAATGAAAAACTGTTTTTT.

This clone was seen a few times. This chain uses TRBV5-8 with TRBJ2-1, with 9 bases identical to TRBD2. Trimming removed 2 bases from V and 9 bases from J; junction bases left unmatched: 9. Germline loops: CDR1 SGHTS, CDR2 YDEGEE. There are 15 residues in the CDR3. The chain's CDR3 is CASSFLAGLKGEQFF. CDR3 DNA sequence: TGTGCCAGCAGCTTTCTAGCGGGACTCAAGGGTGAGCAGTTCTTC. The variable domain in full, completed from reference TRBV5-8 and TRBJ2-1, reads EAGVTQSPTHLIKTRGQQATLRCSPISGHTSVYWYQQALGLGLQFLLWYDEGEERNRGNFPPRFSGRQFPNYSSELNVNALELEDSALYLCASSFLAGLKGEQFFGPGTRLTVL.

The CDR3 loop reads CASSTHPGQGWGEQFF. The CDR3 coding sequence is TGTGCCAGCAGTACCCATCCGGGACAGGGCTGGGGAGAGCAGTTCTTC. The rearrangement links TRBV27 to TRBJ2-1; 9 bases align to TRBD1. Trimming cost V 5 bases and J 10 bases; bases outside gene matches: 15. Per germline, CDR1 MNHEY and CDR2 SMNVEV (reference sequence). This CDR3 has 16 amino acids.

V gene TRBV5-5 combines with J gene TRBJ2-2; TRBD1 matches at 8 bases. Germline CDR1 is SGHKS and CDR2 is YYEKEE (reference sequence). Unmatched junction bases numbered 7, after V lost 3 bases and J lost 3 bases. The CDR3 covers 16 residues. Written as DNA, the CDR3 is TGTGCCAGCAGCTCTTCCGGACAGGGTCACACCGGGGAGCTGTTTTTT. It yields the protein CASSSSGQGHTGELFF.

The gene calls are TRBV5-1 and TRBJ2-3; a weak D match, TRBD2 (6 bases). Germline-derived CDR1 and CDR2 are SGHRS and YFSETQ. The CDR3 runs to 14 residues. V was cut by 4 bases and J by 4 bases, with 13 bases left in between. DNA of the CDR3: TGCGCCAGCAGCCGTGCCCGGGAGTCAGATACGCAGTATTTT. Its protein is CASSRARESDTQYF.

This clone showed up just once. The chain joins TRBV28 to TRBJ1-1; 12 bases align to TRBD1. Losses at the gene ends were 6 bases for V and 10 bases for J; bases not matched to a gene: 9. In germline, CDR1 is MDHEN, CDR2 SYDVKM. This CDR3 is 14 amino acids long. DNA for the CDR3: TGTGCCAGCAGCAAGAGGGACAGGGGGCGCGTAGCTTTCTTT. Its protein product is CASSKRDRGRVAFF. The whole variable domain, filled in from reference TRBV28 and TRBJ1-1, reads DVKVTQSSRYLVKRTGEKVFLECVQDMDHENMFWYRQDPGLGLRLIYFSYDVKMKEKGDIPEGYSVSREKKERFSLILESASTNQTSMYLCASSKRDRGRVAFFGQGTRLTVV.

CDR3 loop: CASSYLRVTGRGNTIYF. In DNA form, the CDR3 reads TGTGCCAGCAGCTACCTTCGGGTGACAGGGAGAGGAAACACCATATATTTT. This chain connects TRBV5-6 to TRBJ1-3; 7 nucleotides line up with TRBD1. Germline V gene lookup returns CDR1 SGHDT and CDR2 YYEEEE. V trimming: 3 bases; J trimming: 4 bases; junction bases outside the gene matches: 13. The CDR3 spans 17 residues.

As for this clone: The junction and the germline gene differ at one end; a read error may be behind it. The V and J genes are TRBV7-9 and TRBJ1-2, with unresolved D. The CDR3 totals 15 residues. Germline V gene sequence: CDR1 SEHNR, CDR2 FQNEAQ (reference sequence). The CDR3 DNA sequence: TGTTCCAGCAGCTTAATGTTTCCCTCTAACTATGGCTACACCTTC. It translates to CSSSLMFPSNYGYTF. The full variable domain, completed using reference TRBV7-9 and TRBJ1-2, is DTGVSQNPRHKITKRGQNVTFRCDPISEHNRLYWYRQTLGQGPEFLTYFQNEAQLEKSRLLSDRFSAERPKGSFSTLEIQRTEQGDSAMYLCSSSLMFPSNYGYTFGSGTRLTVV.

The V call is TRBV7-9, the J call TRBJ2-7, with 7 bases lining up with TRBD1. The J segment lost 2 bases and the V segment lost 5 bases, leaving 6 bases of the junction unmatched. The CDR3 has 14 residues. CDR1 SEHNR and CDR2 FQNEAQ come from the germline V gene (reference sequence). The CDR3 is CASSNRDRAYEQYF. The CDR3 DNA follows: TGTGCCAGCAGCAACCGGGACAGAGCCTACGAGCAGTACTTC.

This chain connects TRBV18 to TRBJ2-2; D may be TRBD2 (6 bases). CDR1 is KGHSH, CDR2 LQKENI, per germline. Trimming took off 6 bases at V and 5 bases at J, with 13 bases between the two ends. The CDR3 spans 14 residues. CDR3 region: CASSRPRGTGELFF. Here the CDR3 DNA reads TGTGCCAGCTCTCGCCCCCGGGGGACCGGGGAGCTGTTTTTT.

The chain combines TRBV25-1 with TRBJ2-5; possibly TRBD2 for D (7 bases). Germline V CDR1 and CDR2: MGHDK, SYGVNS. V was clipped by 0 bases and J by 4 bases, with 9 bases between them. This CDR3 has 14 amino acids. CDR3 loop: CASSEYGGAETQYF. Here the CDR3 DNA reads TGTGCCAGCAGTGAATATGGGGGGGCAGAGACCCAGTACTTC.

The chain has TRBV2 and TRBJ2-3, with 14 bases lining up with TRBD2. In germline, CDR1 is SNHLY, CDR2 FYNNEI. The CDR3 spans 18 residues. V was clipped by 6 bases and J by 2 bases; unmatched bases: 10. CDR3 loop: CASRGLAGVGGNTDTQYF. The DNA of the CDR3 is TGTGCCAGCAGGGGACTAGCGGGAGTGGGGGGCAACACAGATACGCAGTATTTT.

The chain links TRBV6-6 to TRBJ1-6; D call uncertain. CDR1 MNHNY and CDR2 SVGAGI come from the germline V gene (reference sequence). Deletions cut 0 bases from V and 8 bases from J, with 8 bases between. This CDR3 comprises 14 residues. CDR3 sequence reads: CASSYSQYDSPLHF. In nucleotides, the CDR3 is TGTGCCAGCAGTTACTCGCAGTATGATTCACCCCTCCACTTT.

This chain joins TRBV6-1 and TRBJ2-2; 7 bases agree with TRBD2. Per the germline V gene, CDR1 is MNHNS and CDR2 is SASEGT. With V trimmed by 11 bases and J by 0 bases, 9 bases remained unmatched. The CDR3 covers 15 residues. CDR3 in DNA: TGTGCCGGTTGGGGGGGGACGGCGAACACCGGGGAGCTGTTTTTT. It yields the protein CAGWGGTANTGELFF.

The genes are TRBV28 and TRBJ1-1; D perhaps matches TRBD1 (5 bases). This CDR3 spans 12 amino acids. In germline, CDR1 is MDHEN, CDR2 SYDVKM. With 5 bases removed from V and 10 bases from J, the gap between germline ends came to 14 bases. CDR3 nucleotides: TGTGCCAGCAGTGACAGAGGCTTTGGAGCTTTCTTT. Translated, it gives CASSDRGFGAFF. Full variable domain (rest looked up from reference TRBV28 and TRBJ1-1): DVKVTQSSRYLVKRTGEKVFLECVQDMDHENMFWYRQDPGLGLRLIYFSYDVKMKEKGDIPEGYSVSREKKERFSLILESASTNQTSMYLCASSDRGFGAFFGQGTRLTVV.

This clone appeared once. The rearrangement joins TRBV5-6 to TRBJ1-2; TRBD1 agrees at 9 bases. The V gene end was trimmed by 1 base and the J gene end by 9 bases; junction bases not matched to a gene: 13. CDR3 length: 16 amino acids. Germline V gene sequence: CDR1 SGHDT, CDR2 YYEEEE. The CDR3 protein is CASSLTRTGVFMSYTF. CDR3 in DNA: TGTGCCAGCAGCTTGACCAGGACAGGGGTTTTTATGAGCTACACCTTC. The whole variable domain, filled in from reference TRBV5-6 and TRBJ1-2, reads DAGVTQSPTHLIKTRGQQVTLRCSPKSGHDTVSWYQQALGQGPQFIFQYYEEEERQRGNFPDRFSGHQFPNYSSELNVNALLLGDSALYLCASSLTRTGVFMSYTFGSGTRLTVV.

The CDR3 loop is CASSPWTSGRGGTQYF. The CDR3 region has the DNA TGTGCCAGCAGCCCGTGGACTAGCGGGAGGGGGGGGACCCAGTACTTC. V gene TRBV13 combines with J gene TRBJ2-5, with 15 nucleotides matching TRBD2. Germline loops: CDR1 PRHDT, CDR2 FYEKMQ (reference sequence). Unmatched junction bases numbered 8, after V lost 5 bases and J lost 7 bases. The CDR3 covers 16 residues.

The gene calls are TRBV19 and TRBJ1-1, with a tentative D call TRBD1 (6 bases). This CDR3 is built from 15 residues. Looked up from germline, CDR1 is LNHDA and CDR2 is SQIVND (reference sequence). The V end lost 6 bases, the J end lost 0 bases, and 14 bases lay between the germline ends. CDR3 sequence (DNA): TGTGCCAGTAGCTCGGGGGGCACGTTGAACACTGAAGCTTTCTTT. This codes for CASSSGGTLNTEAFF. Full variable domain (missing parts from reference TRBV19 and TRBJ1-1): DGGITQSPKYLFRKEGQNVTLSCEQNLNHDAMYWYRQDPGQGLRLIYYSQIVNDFQKGDIAEGYSVSREKKESFPLTVTSAQKNPTAFYLCASSSGGTLNTEAFFGQGTRLTVV.

The chain employs TRBV7-9 and TRBJ1-1; 7 bases are shared with TRBD1. Trimming took 3 bases from V and 5 from J; bases not matched to a gene: 6. Germline V CDR1 and CDR2: SEHNR, FQNEAQ (reference sequence). The CDR3 is 14 amino acids. The CDR3 loop is CASSFRDSRTEAFF. Written as DNA, the CDR3 is TGTGCCAGCAGCTTCCGGGACAGTAGGACTGAAGCTTTCTTT.

The CDR3, as DNA: TGTGCCAGCAGATATAACCAGGGATCTGGAAACACCATATATTTT. It codes for CASRYNQGSGNTIYF. The chain recombines TRBV7-2 with TRBJ1-3; TRBD1 is a possible D gene (5 bases). CDR3 length equals 15 residues. The ends were cut back, 6 bases at V and 1 base at J, with 13 bases in the middle. The germline V gene encodes CDR1 SGHTA and CDR2 FQGNSA.

The chain combines TRBV19 with TRBJ1-1, with a weak D call TRBD1 (6 bases). Trimming left V 7 bases short and J 1 base short, with 13 bases between. Germline V gives CDR1 LNHDA, CDR2 SQIVND (reference sequence). The CDR3 totals 14 residues. The CDR3 nucleotides are TGTGCCAGTAAGGTCCTACAGGGGAACACTGAAGCTTTCTTT. It codes for CASKVLQGNTEAFF. Variable domain in full (rest from reference TRBV19 and TRBJ1-1): DGGITQSPKYLFRKEGQNVTLSCEQNLNHDAMYWYRQDPGQGLRLIYYSQIVNDFQKGDIAEGYSVSREKKESFPLTVTSAQKNPTAFYLCASKVLQGNTEAFFGQGTRLTVV.

The chain employs TRBV19 and TRBJ1-2; possible D gene TRBD1, 5 bases. V was shortened by 5 bases and J by 6 bases, with 16 bases between the two germline ends. In germline, CDR1 is LNHDA, CDR2 SQIVND (reference sequence). The CDR3 is 14 residues long. CDR3 sequence: CASSQGENYDGYTF. In DNA, the CDR3 is TGTGCCAGTAGTCAAGGGGAAAATTATGATGGCTACACCTTC. The whole variable domain, filled in from reference TRBV19 and TRBJ1-2, reads DGGITQSPKYLFRKEGQNVTLSCEQNLNHDAMYWYRQDPGQGLRLIYYSQIVNDFQKGDIAEGYSVSREKKESFPLTVTSAQKNPTAFYLCASSQGENYDGYTFGSGTRLTVV.